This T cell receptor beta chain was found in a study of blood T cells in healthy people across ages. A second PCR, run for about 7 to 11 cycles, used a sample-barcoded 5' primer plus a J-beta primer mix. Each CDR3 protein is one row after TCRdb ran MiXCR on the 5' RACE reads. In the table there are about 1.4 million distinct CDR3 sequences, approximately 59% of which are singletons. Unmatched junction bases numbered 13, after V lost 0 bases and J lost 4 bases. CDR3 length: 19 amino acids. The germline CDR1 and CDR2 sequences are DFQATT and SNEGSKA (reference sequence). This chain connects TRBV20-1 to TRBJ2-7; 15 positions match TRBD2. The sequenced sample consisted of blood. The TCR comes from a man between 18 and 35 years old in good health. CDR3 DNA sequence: TGCAGTGCTAGAGATGCTACTGGACTAGCGGGAGGGCCGGGTTACGAGCAGTACTTC. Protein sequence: CSARDATGLAGGPGYEQYF.